This TCR beta chain was documented in a study of blood T cells in healthy people across ages. Study findings and constraints: It was held that diversity estimates obtained from one million T cells represented underestimates. While age rose, TCR beta diversity per million T cells dropped in a roughly linear way.

A second roughly 6 to 11 cycle PCR used barcoded and J-beta primers. MiXCR, run by TCRdb on the 5' RACE reads, gives a single entry per CDR3 protein. This sample carries 1.5 million to 2 million distinct CDR3 sequences, 28% of them seen once, and the ten largest clones take about 7.7%. This clonotype was seen repeatedly, ten times or more. Its antigen is undetermined. Germline lookup yields CDR1 WSHSY and CDR2 SAAADI. The CDR3 is made up of 12 amino acids. V lost 4 bases and J 6 bases, leaving 8 bases between the germline ends. This TCR came from a woman aged 25-40 years in good health. The chain couples TRBV10-2 to TRBJ2-3; D ambiguous. Source material: blood. This CDR3 reads CASSGSGDTQYF. CDR3 in DNA: TGCGCCAGCAGTGGATCCGGCGATACGCAGTATTTT.